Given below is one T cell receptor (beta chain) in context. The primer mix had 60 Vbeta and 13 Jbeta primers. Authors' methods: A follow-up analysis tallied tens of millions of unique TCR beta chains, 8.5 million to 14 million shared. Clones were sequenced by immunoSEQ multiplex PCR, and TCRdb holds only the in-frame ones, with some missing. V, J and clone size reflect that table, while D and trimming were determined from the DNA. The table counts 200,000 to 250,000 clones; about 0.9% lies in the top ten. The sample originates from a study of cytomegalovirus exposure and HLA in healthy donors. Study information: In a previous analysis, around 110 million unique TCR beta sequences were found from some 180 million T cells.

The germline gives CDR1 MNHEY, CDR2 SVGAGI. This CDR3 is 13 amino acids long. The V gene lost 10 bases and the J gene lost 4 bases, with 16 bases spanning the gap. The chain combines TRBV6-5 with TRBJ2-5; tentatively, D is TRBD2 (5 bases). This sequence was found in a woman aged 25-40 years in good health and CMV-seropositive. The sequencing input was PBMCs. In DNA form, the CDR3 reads TGTGCCACCCGAGGTCGAGGAGGAGAGACCCAGTACTTC. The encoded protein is CATRGRGGETQYF.